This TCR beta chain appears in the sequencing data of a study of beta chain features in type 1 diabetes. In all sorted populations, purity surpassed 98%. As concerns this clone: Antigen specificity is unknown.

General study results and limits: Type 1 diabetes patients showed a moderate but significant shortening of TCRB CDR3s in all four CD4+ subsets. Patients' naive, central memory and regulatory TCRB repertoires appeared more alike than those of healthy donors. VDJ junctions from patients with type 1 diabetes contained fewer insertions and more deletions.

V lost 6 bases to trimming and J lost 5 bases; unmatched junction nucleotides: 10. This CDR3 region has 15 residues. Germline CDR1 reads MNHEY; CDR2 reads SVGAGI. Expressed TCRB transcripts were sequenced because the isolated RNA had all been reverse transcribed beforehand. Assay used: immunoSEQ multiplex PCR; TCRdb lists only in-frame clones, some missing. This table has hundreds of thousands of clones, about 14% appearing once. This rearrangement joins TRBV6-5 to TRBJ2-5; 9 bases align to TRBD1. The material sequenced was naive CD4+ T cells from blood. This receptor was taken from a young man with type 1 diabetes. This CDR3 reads CASSLNRGLGETQYF. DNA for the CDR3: TGTGCCAGCAGCCTTAACAGGGGGCTCGGGGAGACCCAGTACTTC.